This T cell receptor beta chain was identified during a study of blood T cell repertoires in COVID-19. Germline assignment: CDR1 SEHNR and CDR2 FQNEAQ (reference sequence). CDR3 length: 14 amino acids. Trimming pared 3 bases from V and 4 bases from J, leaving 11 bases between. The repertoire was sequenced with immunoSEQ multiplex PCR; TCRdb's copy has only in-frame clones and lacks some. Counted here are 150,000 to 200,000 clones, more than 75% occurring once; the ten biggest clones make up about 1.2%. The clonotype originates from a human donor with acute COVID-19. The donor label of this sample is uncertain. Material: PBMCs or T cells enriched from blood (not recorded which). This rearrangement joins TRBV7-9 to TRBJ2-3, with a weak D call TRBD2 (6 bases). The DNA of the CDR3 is TGTGCCAGCAGCTTGGCGGGGTTGGCAGATACGCAGTATTTT. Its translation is CASSLAGLADTQYF.